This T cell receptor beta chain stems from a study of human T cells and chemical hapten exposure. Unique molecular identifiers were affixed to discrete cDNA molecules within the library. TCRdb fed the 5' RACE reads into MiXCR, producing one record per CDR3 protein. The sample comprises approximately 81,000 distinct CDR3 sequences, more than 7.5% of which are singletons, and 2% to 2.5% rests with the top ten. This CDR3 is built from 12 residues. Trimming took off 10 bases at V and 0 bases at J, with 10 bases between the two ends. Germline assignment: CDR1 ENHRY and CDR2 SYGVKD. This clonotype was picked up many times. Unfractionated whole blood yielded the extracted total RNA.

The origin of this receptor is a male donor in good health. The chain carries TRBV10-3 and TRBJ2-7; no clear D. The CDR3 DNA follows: TGTGCCACGACCGCGAGCTCCTACGAGCAGTACTTC. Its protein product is CATTASSYEQYF.